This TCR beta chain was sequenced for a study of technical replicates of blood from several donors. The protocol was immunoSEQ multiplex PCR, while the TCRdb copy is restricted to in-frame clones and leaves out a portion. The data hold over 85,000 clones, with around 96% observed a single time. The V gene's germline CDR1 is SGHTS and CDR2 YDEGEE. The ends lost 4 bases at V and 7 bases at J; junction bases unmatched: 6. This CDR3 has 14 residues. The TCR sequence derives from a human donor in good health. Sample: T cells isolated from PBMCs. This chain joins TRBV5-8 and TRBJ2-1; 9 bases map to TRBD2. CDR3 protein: CASSQGLAANEQFF. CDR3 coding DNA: TGTGCCAGCAGCCAGGGACTAGCAGCAAATGAGCAGTTCTTC.